Below are 19 T cell receptor beta chains sequenced from a single sample in a study of T cells in Graves' hyperthyroidism and ophthalmopathy. Researchers amplified the TCR beta CDR3 regions from RNA transcripts. Primed by the HTBI set, a first-round RT-PCR was run on the TCR CDR3. Using its own MiXCR run on the multiplex PCR reads, TCRdb lists one record per CDR3 protein. The sample has 350,000 to 400,000 distinct CDR3 sequences; 15% are singletons. Input material: blood. Receptors were obtained from a woman in her twenties or thirties with Graves' hyperthyroidism.

This chain connects TRBV20-1 to TRBJ1-3; D unclear. The CDR3 extends over 15 amino acids. Per the germline V gene, CDR1 is DFQATT and CDR2 is SNEGSKA (reference sequence). V was clipped by 0 bases and J by 0 bases, with 9 bases between them. The CDR3 bases are TGCAGTGCTAGAGAACAGTGGGTCTCTGGAAACACCATATATTTT. It specifies CSAREQWVSGNTIYF.

The chain has TRBV5-8 and TRBJ2-7; perhaps D is TRBD1 or TRBD2 (5 bases each). The germline gives CDR1 SGHTS, CDR2 YDEGEE. CDR3 length: 14 amino acids. With 4 bases removed from V and 5 bases from J, the gap between germline ends came to 16 bases. CDR3 protein: CASSANSQGDEQYF. CDR3 nucleotide sequence: TGTGCCAGCAGCGCGAACTCTCAGGGAGACGAGCAGTACTTC.

This chain links TRBV20-1 with TRBJ1-5, with TRBD1 matching 7 bases. Trimming took 5 bases from V and 3 from J; bases not matched to a gene: 13. Germline V CDR1 and CDR2: DFQATT, SNEGSKA (reference sequence). This CDR3 is 16 amino acids long. CDR3: CSALGEGAGNNQPQHF. The CDR3, as DNA: TGCAGTGCTCTGGGGGAGGGGGCGGGTAACAATCAGCCCCAGCATTTT.

This clonotype was counted many times. The rearrangement joins TRBV20-1 to TRBJ2-5; the match to TRBD1 covers 9 bases. In germline, CDR1 is DFQATT, CDR2 SNEGSKA (reference sequence). CDR3 size: 13 residues. V was pared by 2 bases and J by 5 bases, with 3 bases of the junction left unmatched. In DNA form, the CDR3 reads TGCAGTGCTAGACGGGACAGGGCGGAGACCCAGTACTTC. Amino acids: CSARRDRAETQYF.

This clonotype appeared many times. The chain combines TRBV5-6 with TRBJ2-7; D is perhaps TRBD1 or TRBD2 (5 bases each). This CDR3 is 13 amino acids long. The V end was cut by 1 base, the J end by 6 bases, with 11 bases between. CDR1 is SGHDT, CDR2 YYEEEE, per germline. CDR3 sequence reads: CASSLRMGTEQYF. The CDR3 coding sequence is TGTGCCAGCAGCTTGAGGATGGGGACCGAGCAGTACTTC.

This chain uses TRBV7-9 with TRBJ1-2; 9 bases are a match to TRBD1. With V trimmed by 3 bases and J by 4 bases, 3 bases remained unmatched. The germline V gene has CDR1 SEHNR and CDR2 FQNEAQ (reference sequence). The CDR3 consists of 14 residues. CDR3 amino acids: CASSFTGGGYGYTF. The CDR3 bases are TGTGCCAGCAGCTTTACAGGGGGCGGCTATGGCTACACCTTC.

This clonotype was seen repeatedly, ten times or more. The rearrangement joins TRBV30 to TRBJ2-1, with D perhaps matching TRBD2 (6 bases). Germline V gene sequence: CDR1 GTSNPN, CDR2 SVGIG (reference sequence). CDR3 length: 13 amino acids. V shed 3 bases and J shed 2 bases, with 8 bases lying between them. Written as DNA, the CDR3 is TGTGCCTGGAGCGGGAGCACCTACAATGAGCAGTTCTTC. This codes for CAWSGSTYNEQFF.

This chain joins TRBV20-1 and TRBJ2-3, with 8 bases identical to TRBD1. The germline CDR1 and CDR2 sequences are DFQATT and SNEGSKA (reference sequence). This CDR3 has 14 amino acids. V lost 5 bases and J lost 0; bases outside the gene matches: 4. Here the CDR3 reads CSAGGQGSTDTQYF. The CDR3 DNA is TGCAGTGCTGGAGGACAGGGAAGCACAGATACGCAGTATTTT.

The table lists this clonotype with a few counts. The gene calls are TRBV5-1 and TRBJ2-5; no firm D call. The V gene's germline CDR1 is SGHRS and CDR2 YFSETQ. The CDR3 totals 12 residues. Between the trimmed V and J ends, which lost 0 bases and 5 bases, there was a span of 5 bases. CDR3 residues: CASSLALETQYF. CDR3 nucleotides: TGCGCCAGCAGCTTGGCTTTGGAGACCCAGTACTTC.

The chain couples TRBV28 to TRBJ2-5; maybe TRBD2 (5 bases). This CDR3 contains 14 residues. V was cut by 6 bases and J by 1 base, with 12 bases left in between. CDR1 MDHEN and CDR2 SYDVKM come from the germline V gene. The CDR3 is CASSSRVTQETQYF. The CDR3 DNA sequence: TGTGCCAGCAGCTCGAGGGTGACCCAAGAGACCCAGTACTTC.

The chain has TRBV5-4 and TRBJ2-7; no clear D gene. Germline CDR1 is SGHNT and CDR2 is YYREEE (reference sequence). This CDR3 region has 14 residues. V was trimmed by 4 bases and J by 3 bases, leaving 14 bases between them. Here the CDR3 reads CASSLGARHYEQYF. CDR3 nucleotide sequence: TGTGCCAGCAGCCTAGGCGCTAGACACTACGAGCAGTACTTC.

This chain joins TRBV20-1 and TRBJ1-3; D perhaps matches TRBD1 (5 bases). Deletions cut 3 bases from V and 5 bases from J, with 17 bases between. In germline, CDR1 is DFQATT, CDR2 SNEGSKA (reference sequence). The CDR3 is 15 amino acids. CDR3 region: CSASLAGRFRNTIYF. The CDR3 DNA reads TGCAGTGCTAGTCTGGCAGGGCGATTTCGAAACACCATATATTTT.

This clonotype was seen a single time. A single base separates this from a much larger clone, so it may be a read error. This chain joins TRBV5-1 and TRBJ2-3; 7 bases line up with TRBD2. V lost 1 base, J lost 3 bases, and 5 bases stayed unmatched. Germline CDR1 is SGHRS and CDR2 is YFSETQ. CDR3 length: 15 residues. The CDR3 DNA sequence: TGCGCCAGCAGCTTGCGAGGGCGGGAGACAGATACGCAGTATTTT. Protein: CASSLRGRETDTQYF. The whole variable domain, remainder taken from reference TRBV5-1 and TRBJ2-3, is KAGVTQTPRYLIKTRGQQVTLSCSPISGHRSVSWYQQTPGQGLQFLFEYFSETQRNKGNFPGRFSGRQFSNSRSEMNVSTLELGDSALYLCASSLRGRETDTQYFGPGTRLTVL.

This clonotype showed up just a few times. The V and J genes are TRBV4-2 and TRBJ2-5; 9 bases fit TRBD1. Germline loops: CDR1 LGHNA, CDR2 YNFKEQ. V lost 3 bases, J lost 1 base, and 3 bases stayed unmatched. CDR3 length: 15 amino acids. CDR3 sequence: CASSQEDRGQETQYF. The CDR3 DNA sequence: TGTGCCAGCAGCCAGGAGGACAGGGGCCAAGAGACCCAGTACTTC.

Comment on this clonotype: A read error is possible here, since a much larger clone lies one base away. The rearrangement uses TRBV27 and TRBJ1-4; D unresolved. This CDR3 contains 13 residues. In germline, CDR1 is MNHEY, CDR2 SMNVEV (reference sequence). The CDR3 DNA reads TGTGCCAACAGTTTACCGAACTTGGAAAAACTGTTTTTT. Its translation: CANSLPNLEKLFF. Based on the CDR3 plus reference TRBV27 and TRBJ1-4, the full variable domain is EAQVTQNPRYLITVTGKKLTVTCSQNMNHEYMSWYRQDPGLGLRQIYYSMNVEVTDKGDVPEGYKVSRKEKRNFPLILESPSPNQTSLYFCANSLPNLEKLFFGSGTQLSVL.

At least ten counts were recorded for this clonotype. The chain employs TRBV30 and TRBJ2-7; 7 nucleotides line up with TRBD2. Germline trimming cut 0 bases from V and 5 bases from J; bases unmatched to any gene: 7. The CDR3 covers 14 residues. Germline CDR1 is GTSNPN and CDR2 is SVGIG (reference sequence). CDR3 DNA sequence: TGTGCCTGGAGTGTTGAAGCGGGATCGGACGAGCAGTACTTC. Translated, it gives CAWSVEAGSDEQYF.

This clonotype came up many times. The chain carries TRBV18 and TRBJ2-1; 9 positions agree with TRBD2. V lost 3 bases and J lost 8; bases outside the gene matches: 5. The CDR3 length is 14 residues. The germline V gene has CDR1 KGHSH and CDR2 LQKENI. As DNA, the CDR3 is TGTGCCAGCTCACCGGGGACTAGCCGGCATGAGCAGTTCTTC. It is translated as CASSPGTSRHEQFF. Together with reference TRBV18 and TRBJ2-1, the CDR3 gives the full variable domain: NAGVMQNPRHLVRRRGQEARLRCSPMKGHSHVYWYRQLPEEGLKFMVYLQKENIIDESGMPKERFSAEFPKEGPSILRIQQVVRGDSAAYFCASSPGTSRHEQFFGPGTRLTVL.

This clonotype showed up just a few times. The chain carries TRBV5-1 and TRBJ2-3; no clear D. Germline CDR1 reads SGHRS; CDR2 reads YFSETQ. The V gene lost 2 bases and the J gene lost 0 bases, with 16 bases spanning the gap. The CDR3 length is 17 residues. CDR3 DNA: TGCGCCAGCAGCTTCCTTGAGACTGGATCTAGCACAGATACGCAGTATTTT. Protein product: CASSFLETGSSTDTQYF.

The genes are TRBV20-1 and TRBJ2-1; 14 nucleotides match TRBD2. V was clipped by 0 bases and J by 7 bases; unmatched bases: 14. The CDR3 has 19 residues. CDR1 DFQATT and CDR2 SNEGSKA come from the germline V gene (reference sequence). Here the CDR3 DNA reads TGCAGTGCTAGAGATATTCAGACTAGCGGGAGGGCCAAGGAAAATGAGCAGTTCTTC. This translates into CSARDIQTSGRAKENEQFF.